One sample yielded the 12 T cell receptor beta chains listed below, sequenced in a study of control samples from healthy donors and cancer patients. Clones were read by immunoSEQ multiplex PCR, and TCRdb kept only the in-frame ones, dropping some. Among fewer than 200,000 clones listed, 70% to 90% were seen once. What was sequenced was blood. The source of these receptors is a woman younger than 45 in good health.

V and J are TRBV19 and TRBJ2-1, with D perhaps being TRBD1 or TRBD2 (5 bases each). The CDR3 sequence is 16 residues long. Between the trimmed V and J ends, which lost 7 bases and 0 bases, there was a span of 16 bases. Germline CDR1 reads LNHDA; CDR2 reads SQIVND (reference sequence). This chain's CDR3 is CASTEGTYNSYNEQFF. Written as DNA, the CDR3 is TGTGCCAGTACTGAGGGGACCTACAACTCCTACAATGAGCAGTTCTTC. Complete variable domain (other parts from reference TRBV19 and TRBJ2-1): DGGITQSPKYLFRKEGQNVTLSCEQNLNHDAMYWYRQDPGQGLRLIYYSQIVNDFQKGDIAEGYSVSREKKESFPLTVTSAQKNPTAFYLCASTEGTYNSYNEQFFGPGTRLTVL.

The chain is built from TRBV18 and TRBJ2-3; D gene ambiguous. V dropped 3 bases and J dropped 12 bases, with 22 bases sitting between them. The CDR3 sequence is 15 residues long. In germline, CDR1 is KGHSH, CDR2 LQKENI. The CDR3 DNA reads TGTGCCAGCTCACCGCCTCGAAGCATTATGGGGTTTCAGTATTTT. It encodes CASSPPRSIMGFQYF.

The chain links TRBV5-1 to TRBJ1-4; D gene unclear. The CDR3 contains 13 residues. CDR1 and CDR2 from the germline V gene are SGHRS and YFSETQ. V shed 5 bases and J shed 6 bases, with 11 bases lying between them. CDR3: CASRKERDEKLFF. The CDR3 DNA is TGCGCCAGCAGAAAGGAAAGAGATGAAAAACTGTTTTTT.

V gene TRBV11-2 combines with J gene TRBJ1-1, with D possibly matching TRBD1 (5 bases). Trimming stripped 2 bases from V and 6 bases from J, with 19 bases between. The CDR3 is 16 residues long. CDR1 and CDR2 (germline): SGHAT, FQNNGV. The CDR3 here is CASSLLGGTRPSEAFF. For the CDR3, the DNA is TGTGCCAGCAGCTTACTCGGCGGGACCAGACCCTCTGAAGCTTTCTTT.

As regards this clone: This sample includes further DNA sequences coding for the same CDR3. The rearrangement uses TRBV6-1 and TRBJ1-5; no definite D call. Trimming took 2 bases from V and 1 from J, leaving 3 bases between them. The CDR3 length is 13 residues. CDR1 is MNHNS, CDR2 SASEGT, per germline. The CDR3 coding sequence is TGTGCCAGCAGTGAATCGAGCAATCAGCCCCAGCATTTT. It specifies CASSESSNQPQHF.

The J gene is TRBJ2-3, the V gene TRBV4-1; 11 bases fit TRBD2. V gave up 2 bases and J gave up 0 bases; unmatched junction bases: 7. The germline CDR1 and CDR2 sequences are MGHRA and YSYEKL. This CDR3 comprises 18 residues. CDR3 sequence: CASSQQFLAGGSTDTQYF. In nucleotides, the CDR3 is TGCGCCAGCAGCCAACAATTTCTAGCGGGAGGCAGCACAGATACGCAGTATTTT.

The chain uses TRBV18 and TRBJ2-5; a possible D gene is TRBD2 (5 bases). V was cut by 6 bases and J by 5 bases, with 19 bases left in between. CDR3 length equals 15 residues. CDR1 KGHSH and CDR2 LQKENI come from the germline V gene. The DNA for the CDR3 is TGTGCCAGCTCTCATTCCCAGTCTACGGGGGAGACCCAGTACTTC. Encoded protein: CASSHSQSTGETQYF.

This clone was found once. The chain recombines TRBV5-4 with TRBJ1-3; D is unresolved. Trimming cost V 4 bases and J 0 bases, with 14 bases left between them. From germline, CDR1 is SGHNT and CDR2 YYREEE (reference sequence). The CDR3 is made up of 16 amino acids. CDR3 sequence (DNA): TGTGCCAGCAGCCCGGACCCCGGGAGCTCTGGAAACACCATATATTTT. Translating gives CASSPDPGSSGNTIYF.

This chain's CDR3 is CASTNLGGSPSYNEQFF. CDR3 coding DNA: TGTGCCAGCACCAACTTGGGGGGCTCCCCATCATACAATGAGCAGTTCTTC. This chain joins TRBV6-4 and TRBJ2-1; D may be TRBD1 or TRBD2 (6 bases each). There are 17 residues in the CDR3. V lost 7 bases and J 4 bases, leaving 23 bases between the germline ends. CDR1 is MRHNA, CDR2 SNTAGT, per germline.

The genes are TRBV4-1 and TRBJ2-2; 8 bases map to TRBD2. V shed 4 bases, J shed 4 bases, and the junction held 14 bases outside the gene matches. CDR3 length equals 18 residues. CDR1 and CDR2 from the germline V gene are MGHRA and YSYEKL. The CDR3 DNA follows: TGCGCCAGCAGCCGCCCGCCGGGGGGGGGCTCTGTCACCGGGGAGCTGTTTTTT. It encodes CASSRPPGGGSVTGELFF.

The gene calls are TRBV9 and TRBJ2-2; the D is unclear. The CDR3 totals 11 residues. V was trimmed by 0 bases and J by 7 bases, leaving 1 base between them. Germline lookup yields CDR1 SGDLS and CDR2 YYNGEE. The CDR3 spells CASSVVGELFF. The DNA for the CDR3 is TGTGCCAGCAGCGTAGTCGGGGAGCTGTTTTTT.

The chain couples TRBV4-1 to TRBJ1-1, with 9 nucleotides matching TRBD1. Losses at the gene ends were 1 base for V and 2 bases for J; bases not matched to a gene: 5. CDR1 is MGHRA and CDR2 is YSYEKL in the germline V gene. CDR3 size: 16 residues. Here the CDR3 DNA reads TGCGCCAGCAGCCAAGTGGGGACAGGGAAAAACACTGAAGCTTTCTTT. This translates into CASSQVGTGKNTEAFF.